A selection of T cell receptor beta chains follows, all from one sample in a study of blood T cell repertoires in COVID-19. Method: immunoSEQ multiplex PCR; TCRdb's copy keeps in-frame clones and lacks some. The sample records over 130,000 clones, 70% to 90% being singletons. The sample consisted of peripheral blood. The receptors stem from a human donor in a cohort sampled during active COVID-19. CDR3s include the opening cysteine and the closing phenylalanine or tryptophan.

j_call v_call cdr3_aa
TRBJ1-4 TRBV28 CASSLGQGSEKLFF
TRBJ2-1 TRBV27 CASSLGGVNEQFF
TRBJ2-4 TRBV4-1 CASSQTGTTSRNIQYF
TRBJ1-2 TRBV7-9 CASSLGARGVYGYTF
TRBJ1-1 TRBV11-2 CASSLDGLDTEAFF
TRBJ1-4 TRBV1 CTSSQAEGLINEKLFF
TRBJ2-7 TRBV7-2 CASSLGGPGLDLHEQYF
TRBJ2-1 TRBV11-2 CASSFGLAGESSYNEQFF
TRBJ2-3 TRBV25-1 CASSEYGTGLNTQYF
TRBJ1-3 TRBV18 CASSPGTGVDTIYF
TRBJ2-3 TRBV27 CASSFNGGFTDTQYF
TRBJ2-7 TRBV4-1 CASSQEGSGRAKYEQYF
TRBJ2-7 TRBV11-2 CASSSPTSYEQYF
TRBJ2-5 TRBV20-1 CSASVRMETQYF
TRBJ2-3 TRBV5-6 CASSFYEGGITDTQYF
TRBJ1-4 TRBV30 CAWSPWWGDGEKLFF
TRBJ1-2 TRBV4-1 CASSQNPYRDGYTF
TRBJ2-7 TRBV5-1 CASSLRTGAYEQYF
TRBJ2-7 TRBV6-7 CASRKNTYEQYF
TRBJ2-2 TRBV2 CASRQGARTGELFF
TRBJ2-1 TRBV7-8 CASSPGLEQFF
TRBJ2-3 TRBV5-1 CASSLTTGGTDTQYF
TRBJ2-2 TRBV19 CASSRDRVTGELFF
TRBJ2-3 TRBV5-8 CASSLRDRVTDTQYF
TRBJ2-5 TRBV7-2 CASSLDRGGQETQYF
TRBJ1-5 TRBV13 CASSLGGAGYQPQHF
TRBJ2-7 TRBV7-8 CASSSPGTSSYEQYF
TRBJ1-1 TRBV9 CASSVGTGNTEAFF
TRBJ1-3 TRBV6-5 CASSRDRSSGNTIYF
TRBJ2-1 TRBV24-1 CATSDPTSGGANEQFF
TRBJ2-5 TRBV2 CASRGLGQETQYF
TRBJ2-1 TRBV9 CASSVGGGGVSSYNEQFF
TRBJ2-7 TRBV19 CASSMASGEYEQYF
TRBJ1-5 TRBV7-9 CASSPIGQPQHF
TRBJ1-2 TRBV28 CASSSGPGTGVGYTF
TRBJ2-5 TRBV27 CASSFQRGPPETQYF
TRBJ2-2 TRBV5-5 CASSLNSGRNTGELFF
TRBJ2-5 TRBV5-1 CASSLGTGGSIRETQYF
TRBJ2-3 TRBV14 CASSHHLGQGQDTQYF
TRBJ1-2 TRBV3-1/TRBV3-2 CASSQKGGDYGYTF
TRBJ2-1 TRBV5-6 CASSLALGDRGKNNEQFF